Reported below is one TCR beta chain. This record comes from a study of blood T cell repertoires in COVID-19. Study as a whole: The study drew acute and convalescent COVID-19 samples from the United States, Italy and Spain. From T cells, B-cell-depleted T cells, or PBMCs came the material, which was cDNA or gDNA.

In the original analysis: Estimates of nucleated cell counts were drawn from the amplification of reference gene primers. Here immunoSEQ multiplex PCR was the method, and the copy in TCRdb shows in-frame clones only, minus some. D and trimming were read from the DNA, whereas the V and J calls and clone size are those reported in that table. In the table there are approximately 250,000 clones, around 80% of which are singletons. The cohort comprised adults aged 18 to 89 years residing in 20 to 30 US areas. The sequence came from a man aged 25 to 40 with acute COVID-19. Sequencing used PBMCs or T cells enriched from blood (not recorded which).

The CDR3 sequence: CASRFIGNYGYTF. DNA for the CDR3: TGTGCCAGCAGATTCATCGGGAACTATGGCTACACCTTC. The gene calls are TRBV2 and TRBJ1-2; D is uncertain. The germline V gene encodes CDR1 SNHLY and CDR2 FYNNEI. The V end was cut by 6 bases, the J end by 2 bases, with 10 bases between. The CDR3 contains 13 residues. Full variable domain (missing parts from reference TRBV2 and TRBJ1-2): EPEVTQTPSHQVTQMGQEVILRCVPISNHLYFYWYRQILGQKVEFLVSFYNNEISEKSEIFDDQFSVERPDGSNFTLKIRSTKLEDSAMYFCASRFIGNYGYTFGSGTRLTVV.